This T cell receptor (beta chain) was captured by sequencing in a study of beta chain features in type 1 diabetes. In the case of this clone: The antigen is unknown.

The study, taken as a whole, reports: The study found moderately but significantly shorter TCRB CDR3s in all four CD4+ subsets of Type 1 diabetes patients.

Isolated RNA was reverse transcribed in full, so expressed TCRB transcripts were sequenced. Libraries were prepared by immunoSEQ multiplex PCR; TCRdb keeps only in-frame clonotypes and omits some of them. The sample includes around 99,000 clones, roughly 43% of them seen just once. The receptor comes from a woman aged 18-29 years in good health. The specimen was stem cell memory CD4+ T cells from blood.

The CDR3 is CASRLSGAGSNEQFF. Written as DNA, the CDR3 is TGTGCCAGCAGGTTATCGGGAGCAGGGAGCAATGAGCAGTTCTTC. The V and J genes are TRBV2 and TRBJ2-1, with D possibly matching TRBD2 (6 bases). Germline assignment: CDR1 SNHLY and CDR2 FYNNEI. Between the trimmed V and J ends, which lost 6 bases and 6 bases, there was a span of 18 bases. The CDR3 spans 15 residues.